This T cell receptor (beta chain) was profiled in a study of blood T cell repertoires in COVID-19. The data were produced by immunoSEQ multiplex PCR, yet TCRdb's version contains in-frame clones alone and is incomplete. The sample has 200,000 to 300,000 clones, around 80% seen once. The CDR3 is 20 amino acids. Germline CDR1 reads SGHNT; CDR2 reads YENEEA. V lost 5 bases and J lost 0; bases outside the gene matches: 17. This chain connects TRBV11-3 to TRBJ2-1, with TRBD1 matching over 9 bases. Sequenced input: peripheral blood. This receptor was obtained from a man in his forties who had recovered from COVID-19. CDR3 sequence: CASSRGFQGQGFVSYNEQFF. CDR3 DNA sequence: TGTGCCAGCAGCCGGGGTTTTCAAGGACAGGGGTTTGTCTCCTACAATGAGCAGTTCTTC.